Following are 14 T cell receptor beta chains from one sample sequenced in a study of patients and donors after allogeneic stem cell transplantation. TCRdb reprocessed the RT-PCR reads with MiXCR, giving one entry per CDR3 protein. The repertoire holds over 200,000 distinct CDR3 sequences, with 38% as singletons. The sequenced sample consisted of blood, either unsorted or a sorted T cell fraction (not recorded which). Receptor source: a human donor who was either an allogeneic HSCT recipient or a stem cell or donor lymphocyte infusion donor (not recorded which). It is not recorded whose cells these are; they may come from a transplant donor.

This clonotype turned up a few times. The V and J genes are TRBV15 and TRBJ2-7; D not resolved. V was trimmed by 0 bases and J by 6 bases, leaving 9 bases between them. This CDR3 has 13 residues. Germline CDR1 and CDR2: LNHNV and YYDKDF (reference sequence). The CDR3 DNA reads as TGTGCCACCAGCAGAGAGAAACACTCCGAGCAGTACTTC. Protein: CATSREKHSEQYF. Variable domain in full (rest from reference TRBV15 and TRBJ2-7): DAMVIQNPRYQVTQFGKPVTLSCSQTLNHNVMYWYQQKSSQAPKLLFHYYDKDFNNEADTPDNFQSRRPNTSFCFLDIRSPGLGDTAMYLCATSREKHSEQYFGPGTRLTVT.

This chain connects TRBV29-1 to TRBJ2-3; D is undetermined. V was cut by 3 bases and J by 0 bases, with 4 bases left in between. This CDR3 is 12 amino acids long. Germline lookup yields CDR1 SQVTM and CDR2 ANQGSEA. CDR3 sequence (DNA): TGCAGCGTTGAGGTTAGCACAGATACGCAGTATTTT. Protein sequence: CSVEVSTDTQYF.

The CDR3 DNA reads TGCAGCGTTGATGGACAGGGTCTCACTGAAGCTTTCTTT. This encodes CSVDGQGLTEAFF. The J gene is TRBJ1-1, the V gene TRBV29-1; 8 bases line up with TRBD1. Germline-derived CDR1 and CDR2 are SQVTM and ANQGSEA. Unmatched junction bases numbered 4, after V lost 3 bases and J lost 4 bases. The CDR3 covers 13 residues.

V gene TRBV3-1 combines with J gene TRBJ2-5; D gene uncertain. This CDR3 contains 14 residues. CDR1 and CDR2 from the germline V gene are LGHDT and YNNKEL (reference sequence). Trimming stripped 3 bases from V and 0 bases from J, with 8 bases between. Here the CDR3 reads CASSQGTNQETQYF. The CDR3 DNA follows: TGTGCCAGCAGCCAGGGCACAAACCAAGAGACCCAGTACTTC.

Only a few counts were recorded for this clonotype. The chain joins TRBV29-1 to TRBJ2-3, with D maybe TRBD1 (5 bases). CDR1 SQVTM and CDR2 ANQGSEA come from the germline V gene. V was cut by 4 bases and J by 5 bases, with 13 bases left in between. This CDR3 has 13 amino acids. In nucleotides, the CDR3 is TGCAGCGTTGTACAGGCCCGCGGAGATACGCAGTATTTT. Translated: CSVVQARGDTQYF.

This clonotype was detected a few times. The rearrangement links TRBV9 to TRBJ2-2, with D perhaps being TRBD1 or TRBD2 (5 bases each). The CDR3 extends over 15 amino acids. CDR1 and CDR2 (germline): SGDLS, YYNGEE. V was trimmed by 1 base and J by 4 bases, leaving 11 bases between them. The DNA for the CDR3 is TGTGCCAGCAGCGTAAAGGGGACCGCCACCGGGGAGCTGTTTTTT. This gives the protein CASSVKGTATGELFF. The whole variable domain, filled in from reference TRBV9 and TRBJ2-2, reads DSGVTQTPKHLITATGQRVTLRCSPRSGDLSVYWYQQSLDQGLQFLIQYYNGEERAKGNILERFSAQQFPDLHSELNLSSLELGDSALYFCASSVKGTATGELFFGEGSRLTVL.

The genes are TRBV16 and TRBJ2-2; the D is unclear. Germline-derived CDR1 and CDR2 are KGHSY and FQNENV. The CDR3 consists of 13 residues. V was clipped by 2 bases and J by 3 bases, with 4 bases between them. The CDR3 coding sequence is TGTGCCAGCAGCCAAGTCCACACCGGGGAGCTGTTTTTT. Protein sequence: CASSQVHTGELFF.

The chain joins TRBV20-1 to TRBJ2-2; D gene unclear. Per the germline V gene, CDR1 is DFQATT and CDR2 is SNEGSKA (reference sequence). Trimming took off 3 bases at V and 1 base at J, with 9 bases between the two ends. CDR3 length: 14 residues. Here the CDR3 reads CSASEIRNTGELFF. The CDR3 DNA sequence: TGCAGTGCTAGCGAAATAAGGAACACCGGGGAGCTGTTTTTT.

This clonotype was found a few times. J is TRBJ1-1 and V is TRBV27; D might be TRBD1 (5 bases). The CDR3 covers 15 residues. Germline CDR1 reads MNHEY; CDR2 reads SMNVEV (reference sequence). Trimming removed 5 bases at V and 4 bases at J, with 17 bases between. As DNA, the CDR3 is TGTGCCAGCAGTCCCACCGGCCTGGGGGGCACTGAAGCTTTCTTT. As protein: CASSPTGLGGTEAFF.

The chain uses TRBV4-2 and TRBJ2-2; D is ambiguous. Per germline, CDR1 LGHNA and CDR2 YNFKEQ. V gave up 10 bases and J gave up 0 bases, with 12 bases separating them. The CDR3 runs 14 residues. In nucleotides, the CDR3 is TGTGCCACCTCCCAATTCCCGAACACCGGGGAGCTGTTTTTT. Its translation is CATSQFPNTGELFF.

The table lists this clonotype with a few counts. CDR3 DNA: TGTGCCATCAGTGACCCGAGGGGGGCGAACACTGAAGCTTTCTTT. It yields the protein CAISDPRGANTEAFF. The chain carries TRBV10-3 and TRBJ1-1; the D gene is possibly TRBD1 (6 bases). V lost 3 bases and J 1 base, leaving 12 bases between the germline ends. CDR3 length: 15 residues. From germline, CDR1 is ENHRY and CDR2 SYGVKD.

The CDR3 DNA sequence: TGCGCCAGCAGCTTGGTTGAGGGCGAAGAGCAGTTCTTC. Translation gives CASSLVEGEEQFF. The chain couples TRBV5-1 to TRBJ2-1; maybe TRBD2 (5 bases). The V gene's germline CDR1 is SGHRS and CDR2 YFSETQ. This CDR3 comprises 13 residues. Trimming cost V 0 bases and J 10 bases, with 11 bases left between them. The full variable domain, in which reference TRBV5-1 and TRBJ2-1 provide the parts outside the CDR3, is KAGVTQTPRYLIKTRGQQVTLSCSPISGHRSVSWYQQTPGQGLQFLFEYFSETQRNKGNFPGRFSGRQFSNSRSEMNVSTLELGDSALYLCASSLVEGEEQFFGPGTRLTVL.

There are a few counts of this clonotype. The V call is TRBV4-1, the J call TRBJ1-2; TRBD1 is a possible D gene (6 bases). Per the germline V gene, CDR1 is MGHRA and CDR2 is YSYEKL. The CDR3 is made up of 13 amino acids. Deletions cut 1 base from V and 4 bases from J, with 7 bases between. The CDR3 region is CASSQGTAYGYTF. In nucleotides, the CDR3 is TGCGCCAGCAGCCAAGGGACAGCCTATGGCTACACCTTC.

The sample holds a few counts of this clonotype. J is TRBJ1-2 and V is TRBV10-3; unclear D gene. Per the germline V gene, CDR1 is ENHRY and CDR2 is SYGVKD. This CDR3 comprises 12 residues. V lost 6 bases and J 4 bases, leaving 9 bases between the germline ends. The CDR3 nucleotides read TGTGCCATCAGAAGAGAAGTCTATGGCTACACCTTC. Its translation is CAIRREVYGYTF.